This T cell receptor beta chain was observed in a study of regulatory T cells in long-lasting Graves disease. At the level of the study: Graves' patients (newly diagnosed) had been on antithyroid drugs under 3 months.

The germline CDR1 and CDR2 sequences are GTSNPN and SVGIG (reference sequence). This CDR3 region has 13 residues. TCR beta libraries were built with iRepertoire HTBI primers and Arm-PCR of CDR3 regions. How the authors handled the data: Throughout the samples, researchers identified 50 to 75 TRBV and approximately 15 TRBJ segments. TCRdb reanalysed the multiplex PCR reads using MiXCR and keeps one entry per CDR3 protein. These V and J calls rely on TCRdb rather than the paper's analysis. Here the sample spans 550,000 or so distinct CDR3 sequences, around 12% being singletons. On this clonotype: A much more abundant neighbour one base away suggests this may be a read error.

As for time point: newly diagnosed GD, antithyroid drugs for less than 3 months. RNA extracted from PBMCs served as the sequencing template. The sample was also linked to a second study, of T cells in Graves' hyperthyroidism and ophthalmopathy. Per that study: Calling Graves' hyperthyroidism stable meant ophthalmopathy did not progress within 18 months. The HTBI primer set was used in a first-round RT-PCR of the TCR CDR3.

The material sequenced was peripheral blood mononuclear cells (PBMCs), taken at new diagnosis, from a patient treated with antithyroid drugs. The chain recombines TRBV30 with TRBJ1-2; perhaps TRBD1 as D (6 bases). The source of this sequence is a woman in her 30s with Graves disease. The CDR3 loop is CPWSHGQRYGYTF. In nucleotides, the CDR3 is TGTCCCTGGAGCCACGGACAGCGCTATGGCTACACCTTC. Looking up the rest from reference TRBV30 and TRBJ1-2 gives the full variable domain: SQTIHQWPATLVQPVGSPLSLECTVEGTSNPNLYWYRQAAGRGLQLLFYSVGIGQISSEVPQNLSASRPQDRQFILSSKKLLLSDSGFYLCPWSHGQRYGYTFGSGTRLTVV.